What follows is one TCR beta chain and its context. This record comes from a study of blood T cell repertoires in COVID-19. Profiled with immunoSEQ multiplex PCR; TCRdb holds only in-frame clones, not every one. The data hold more than 20,000 clones, with 87% observed a single time. Trimming cost V 0 bases and J 0 bases; bases outside gene matches: 5. The CDR3 covers 16 residues. Germline CDR1 and CDR2: MNHEY and SMNVEV (reference sequence). This TCR was sampled from a human donor with active COVID-19. The donor label of this sample is uncertain. The chain has TRBV27 and TRBJ2-7, with 7 bases fitting TRBD1. The specimen sequenced was peripheral blood. The CDR3 region is CASSLSNRGSSYEQYF. The CDR3 coding sequence is TGTGCCAGCAGTTTATCGAACAGGGGAAGCTCCTACGAGCAGTACTTC.